The 16 T cell receptor beta chains reported below all come from one sample, sequenced in a study of shared clonotypes between healthy human individuals. TCRdb keeps only in-frame clones here, not all; method: immunoSEQ multiplex PCR. The repertoire holds a few million clones, with roughly 90% as singletons. The sequencing sample was made of naive CD4+ T cells from PBMCs. Subset: CD45RA+ positively selected. All receptors derive from a man aged 18 to 35 in good health. Some clones in this sample may be carry-over from other donors' samples.

The chain employs TRBV25-1 and TRBJ2-3; D remains ambiguous. Germline-derived CDR1 and CDR2 are MGHDK and SYGVNS. The CDR3 consists of 13 residues. Trimming took 0 bases from V and 6 from J, leaving 7 bases between them. The CDR3 nucleotides are TGTGCCAGCAGTGAATATGGCGTCGATACGCAGTATTTT. Its translation: CASSEYGVDTQYF.

On this clone: One junction end does not reproduce the germline sequence, and a read error may be involved. This rearrangement joins TRBV7-6 to TRBJ2-5; possible D gene TRBD1, 5 bases. CDR3 size: 13 residues. From germline, CDR1 is SGHVS and CDR2 FNYEAQ. This CDR3 reads CASSLAPTESQYF. The CDR3 DNA is TGTGCCAGCAGCTTAGCGCCGACAGAGTCCCAGTACTTC.

In regard to this clone: The sample carries other DNA sequences with the same CDR3. J is TRBJ2-5 and V is TRBV18, with unresolved D. Germline V gene sequence: CDR1 KGHSH, CDR2 LQKENI. CDR3 size: 14 residues. The ends were cut back, 3 bases at V and 2 bases at J, with 10 bases in the middle. CDR3 DNA: TGTGCCAGCTCACCTCTAAATCTACAAGAGACCCAGTACTTC. This gives the protein CASSPLNLQETQYF. The full variable domain, in which reference TRBV18 and TRBJ2-5 provide the parts outside the CDR3, is NAGVMQNPRHLVRRRGQEARLRCSPMKGHSHVYWYRQLPEEGLKFMVYLQKENIIDESGMPKERFSAEFPKEGPSILRIQQVVRGDSAAYFCASSPLNLQETQYFGPGTRLLVL.

The chain combines TRBV19 with TRBJ2-5; 7 positions match TRBD2. Per germline, CDR1 LNHDA and CDR2 SQIVND (reference sequence). This CDR3 contains 13 residues. Germline trimming cut 0 bases from V and 7 bases from J; bases unmatched to any gene: 2. CDR3 sequence reads: CASSIEERGTQYF. The CDR3 DNA reads as TGTGCCAGTAGTATAGAAGAGCGGGGGACCCAGTACTTC.

The chain couples TRBV6-4 to TRBJ2-1; weak D call: TRBD2 (6 bases). CDR3 length: 15 residues. Germline CDR1 and CDR2: MRHNA and SNTAGT. V gave up 7 bases and J gave up 7 bases, with 20 bases separating them. CDR3 region: CASKGAGHKGNEQFF. Written as DNA, the CDR3 is TGTGCCAGCAAGGGAGCGGGTCATAAAGGGAATGAGCAGTTCTTC.

V gene TRBV7-8 combines with J gene TRBJ2-1; D is possibly TRBD1 (6 bases). Per germline, CDR1 SGHVS and CDR2 FQNEAQ. CDR3 length equals 15 residues. V was trimmed by 5 bases and J by 3 bases, leaving 14 bases between them. This CDR3 is CASSVTHRDYNEQFF. The CDR3 DNA reads TGTGCCAGCAGCGTTACCCACAGGGACTACAATGAGCAGTTCTTC. Supplemented by reference TRBV7-8 and TRBJ2-1, the full variable domain reads GAGVSQSPRYKVAKRGQDVALRCDPISGHVSLFWYQQALGQGPEFLTYFQNEAQLDKSGLPSDRFFAERPEGSVSTLKIQRTQQEDSAVYLCASSVTHRDYNEQFFGPGTRLTVL.

Written as DNA, the CDR3 is TGCAGCGGGGACAGGGCTAAGGGAGAGCAGTTCTTC. Amino acid sequence: CSGDRAKGEQFF. This chain connects TRBV29-1 to TRBJ2-1, with TRBD1 matching 9 bases. The CDR3 runs 12 residues. V dropped 7 bases and J dropped 10; count of bases not matched to a gene: 8. The V gene's germline CDR1 is SQVTM and CDR2 ANQGSEA.

This clone was seen only once. At one boundary the junction diverges from the germline segment, which might be a read error. The same CDR3 arises from other DNA sequences in this sample as well. V and J are TRBV29-1 and TRBJ1-3; maybe TRBD1 (5 bases). The CDR3 is 13 amino acids. Germline V gene data show CDR1 as SQVTM and CDR2 as ANQGSEA. The CDR3 DNA sequence: TGCAGTGTTGAGGGCAGGGCCGGAAACACCATATATTTT. Translated: CSVEGRAGNTIYF.

CDR3 region: CASSFPTGLAVNEQFF. The CDR3, as DNA: TGTGCCAGCAGTTTTCCCACGGGACTAGCGGTCAATGAGCAGTTCTTC. The chain recombines TRBV27 with TRBJ2-1, with 11 bases lining up with TRBD2. V lost 3 bases to trimming and J lost 6 bases; unmatched junction nucleotides: 7. The CDR3 has 16 residues. Per germline, CDR1 MNHEY and CDR2 SMNVEV (reference sequence).

Points on this clone: Sequence at one end of the junction differs from germline and may be a read error. The V gene is TRBV2, the J gene TRBJ1-5; TRBD1 matches 8 bases. The CDR3 runs to 15 residues. Germline V lookup: CDR1 SNHLY, CDR2 FYNNEI. CDR3 amino acids: CASMTTGGLNRPQHF. The CDR3 DNA is TGTGCCAGCATGACCACAGGGGGGTTGAATCGGCCCCAGCATTTT.

The chain couples TRBV19 to TRBJ2-5; TRBD1 aligns across 9 bases. Germline V CDR1 and CDR2: LNHDA, SQIVND (reference sequence). The CDR3 spans 16 residues. V shed 5 bases and J 4 bases; nucleotides not matched to a gene: 11. CDR3 region: CASSYRGHKLGETQYF. CDR3 coding DNA: TGTGCCAGTAGTTACAGGGGGCATAAGTTGGGAGAGACCCAGTACTTC.

This chain joins TRBV5-4 and TRBJ1-3; D perhaps matches TRBD1 (6 bases). V lost 0 bases and J 2 bases, leaving 12 bases between the germline ends. The germline V gene encodes CDR1 SGHNT and CDR2 YYREEE (reference sequence). The CDR3 spans 16 residues. CDR3 nucleotide sequence: TGTGCCAGCAGCTTGGGGGCCGGGGGCCCTGGAAACACCATATATTTT. Protein product: CASSLGAGGPGNTIYF.

The CDR3 DNA reads TGTGCCAGCAGCCAAGTACGGGGGCTGGGAGAAAAACTGTTTTTT. It specifies CASSQVRGLGEKLFF. The rearrangement joins TRBV11-2 to TRBJ1-4, with a possible D match to TRBD1 (6 bases). The V gene's germline CDR1 is SGHAT and CDR2 FQNNGV. The CDR3 length is 15 residues. The V end lost 5 bases, the J end lost 8 bases, and 18 bases lay between the germline ends.

V gene TRBV7-2 combines with J gene TRBJ1-3, with D possibly matching TRBD1 (5 bases). The CDR3 is 17 residues long. V was cut by 4 bases and J by 0 bases, with 16 bases left in between. Germline V gives CDR1 SGHTA, CDR2 FQGNSA. The CDR3 loop is CASSSSVWGNSGNTIYF. The CDR3 nucleotides are TGTGCCAGCAGCTCATCGGTTTGGGGGAACTCTGGAAACACCATATATTTT.

Comments on this clone: Other DNA sequences in this specimen translate into the identical CDR3. V gene TRBV7-2 combines with J gene TRBJ2-3; TRBD2 matches at 12 bases. V lost 5 bases and J lost 1; bases outside the gene matches: 4. The CDR3 is 16 amino acids. The germline V gene encodes CDR1 SGHTA and CDR2 FQGNSA. The CDR3 coding sequence is TGTGCCAGCAGCCTACTAGCGGGAGGCGGCACAGATACGCAGTATTTT. It codes for CASSLLAGGGTDTQYF.

The chain uses TRBV7-7 and TRBJ2-5, with 9 positions matching TRBD1. With 5 bases clipped from V and 4 bases from J, the junction kept 5 bases outside the gene matches. This CDR3 has 14 amino acids. The germline gives CDR1 SSHAT, CDR2 FNYEAQ (reference sequence). CDR3 loop: CASSPGQGSETQYF. The CDR3 nucleotides are TGTGCCAGCAGCCCCGGACAGGGGTCAGAGACCCAGTACTTC.